This T cell receptor beta chain appears in the sequencing data of a study of T-cell reconstitution after alpha-beta-depleted transplantation in children. Unique molecular identifiers were incorporated during preparation of the TCRbeta library. In TCRdb, the PCR reads were re-called with MiXCR into one record per CDR3 protein. The repertoire has a few hundred thousand distinct CDR3 sequences, 15% to 20% of them found once; the top ten carry about 3.1%. Germline V gene data show CDR1 as DFQATT and CDR2 as SNEGSKA (reference sequence). The CDR3 loop spans 12 amino acids. Trimming removed 6 bases from V and 1 base from J, with 10 bases in between.

This sample comprised PBMCs from the stem cell graft donor, obtained from the stem cell graft. The chain has TRBV20-1 and TRBJ2-7; no clear D gene. This TCR was recovered from a human donor who donated a stem cell graft to a child with acute lymphoblastic leukemia. CDR3 sequence: CSANDVSYEQYF. The CDR3 DNA sequence: TGCAGTGCAAATGACGTTTCCTACGAGCAGTACTTC.